Each of the 29 T cell receptor beta chains below was sequenced from the same sample in a study of blood T cell repertoires in COVID-19 (dated by TCRdb to about 2020). The library was produced with the immunoSEQ multiplex PCR assay. TCRdb limited this immuneACCESS table to in-frame rearrangements with V and J called. A share of clones is missing; checked studies link under half to unresolved V genes, and the rest is unexplained. This sample gives 250,000 to 350,000 clones in total; 88% of them show up just once. The ten largest account for 3% of the sample. What was sequenced was PBMCs or T cells enriched from blood (not recorded which). The origin of the receptors is a woman in her forties or fifties who had recovered from COVID-19.

The chain is built from TRBV15 and TRBJ1-3; D is unresolved. The V gene lost 3 bases and the J gene lost 3 bases, with 12 bases spanning the gap. The CDR3 covers 15 residues. Germline CDR1 reads LNHNV; CDR2 reads YYDKDF (reference sequence). The CDR3 sequence: CATSRPPGSGNTIYF. The CDR3 DNA follows: TGTGCCACCAGCAGGCCTCCGGGGAGTGGAAACACCATATATTTT.

The chain links TRBV5-4 to TRBJ1-6; D is ambiguous. This CDR3 contains 16 residues. Trimming removed 4 bases at V and 0 bases at J, with 11 bases between. Germline values: CDR1 SGHNT, CDR2 YYREEE (reference sequence). CDR3 loop: CASSPPGSSYNSPLHF. CDR3 in DNA: TGTGCCAGCAGCCCCCCCGGGAGCTCCTATAATTCACCCCTCCACTTT.

This clone was recorded only once. The CDR3 bases are TGTGCCAGCAGCTCCCGAGCCCGGGACAGACCCTCTGGAAACACCATATATTTT. It codes for CASSSRARDRPSGNTIYF. This chain connects TRBV7-6 to TRBJ1-3; TRBD1 agrees at 7 bases. V lost 4 bases and J lost 0; bases outside the gene matches: 12. CDR3 size: 18 residues. The germline CDR1 and CDR2 sequences are SGHVS and FNYEAQ. Full variable domain (missing parts from reference TRBV7-6 and TRBJ1-3): GAGVSQSPRYKVTKRGQDVALRCDPISGHVSLYWYRQALGQGPEFLTYFNYEAQQDKSGLPNDRFSAERPEGSISTLTIQRTEQRDSAMYRCASSSRARDRPSGNTIYFGEGSWLTVV.

This chain joins TRBV7-2 and TRBJ2-3; the D gene is possibly TRBD1 (6 bases). Between the trimmed V and J ends, which lost 5 bases and 2 bases, there was a span of 14 bases. This CDR3 is built from 15 residues. Per germline, CDR1 SGHTA and CDR2 FQGNSA. CDR3 protein: CASSPPRGHTDTQYF. For the CDR3, the DNA is TGTGCCAGCAGCCCCCCCCGGGGACACACAGATACGCAGTATTTT. Variable domain in full (rest from reference TRBV7-2 and TRBJ2-3): GAGVSQSPSNKVTEKGKDVELRCDPISGHTALYWYRQSLGQGLEFLIYFQGNSAPDKSGLPSDRFSAERTGGSVSTLTIQRTQQEDSAVYLCASSPPRGHTDTQYFGPGTRLTVL.

This chain joins TRBV29-1 and TRBJ2-5, with TRBD1 as a possible D gene (5 bases). The V end lost 4 bases, the J end lost 2 bases, and 17 bases lay between the germline ends. The CDR3 extends over 15 amino acids. The germline V gene encodes CDR1 SQVTM and CDR2 ANQGSEA. The CDR3 DNA reads as TGCAGCGTTGGTGCAGGGCGGCTTTTGCAAGAGACCCAGTACTTC. Translating it yields CSVGAGRLLQETQYF.

The chain carries TRBV2 and TRBJ1-5; D not resolved. Germline-derived CDR1 and CDR2 are SNHLY and FYNNEI. This CDR3 is 15 amino acids long. The ends were cut back, 1 base at V and 2 bases at J, with 9 bases in the middle. The CDR3 loop reads CASSEVRVGNQPQHF. CDR3 nucleotides: TGTGCCAGCAGTGAAGTGCGGGTAGGCAATCAGCCCCAGCATTTT.

The chain employs TRBV7-2 and TRBJ1-2, with 8 bases lining up with TRBD1. Germline-derived CDR1 and CDR2 are SGHTA and FQGNSA. V gave up 5 bases and J gave up 6 bases; unmatched junction bases: 11. This CDR3 is 15 amino acids long. CDR3 region: CASSEGIIRGHGYTF. The CDR3 coding sequence is TGTGCCAGCAGCGAAGGGATTATCAGGGGGCATGGCTACACCTTC.

This clone has a handful of counts. The gene calls are TRBV18 and TRBJ1-1; TRBD1 might be the D (5 bases). This CDR3 spans 15 amino acids. Trimming pared 4 bases from V and 2 bases from J, leaving 14 bases between. Germline CDR1 and CDR2: KGHSH and LQKENI. The CDR3 coding sequence is TGTGCCAGCTCACTTCAGGGATCTGATAACACTGAAGCTTTCTTT. As protein: CASSLQGSDNTEAFF.

CDR3 amino acids: CASRPAGGLSYEQYF. The CDR3 region has the DNA TGTGCCAGCAGACCTGCGGGAGGGCTCTCCTACGAGCAGTACTTC. J is TRBJ2-7 and V is TRBV6-2 or TRBV6-3, with TRBD2 identical over 9 bases. With V trimmed by 6 bases and J by 0 bases, 6 bases remained unmatched. This CDR3 region has 15 residues. Germline V gene data show CDR1 as MNHEY and CDR2 as SVGEGT.

This chain links TRBV11-2 with TRBJ1-1, with 7 nucleotides matching TRBD1. CDR3 length: 15 residues. Germline assignment: CDR1 SGHAT and CDR2 FQNNGV. After removal of 5 bases from V and 6 bases from J, the junction contained 12 bases not matched to a gene. In DNA form, the CDR3 reads TGTGCCAGCAGCCACGACAGGGCGTTTTTGTCTGAAGCTTTCTTT. Translating it yields CASSHDRAFLSEAFF.

The chain's CDR3 is CASSPHDQGQPQHF. The CDR3 nucleotides are TGTGCCAGCAGCCCCCACGACCAGGGTCAGCCCCAGCATTTT. This chain connects TRBV28 to TRBJ1-5, with TRBD1 as a possible D gene (5 bases). Germline values: CDR1 MDHEN, CDR2 SYDVKM. CDR3 size: 14 residues. Trimming removed 6 bases from V and 6 bases from J, with 15 bases in between.

The chain combines TRBV2 with TRBJ2-2, with TRBD1 as a possible D gene (6 bases). This CDR3 has 16 residues. Per germline, CDR1 SNHLY and CDR2 FYNNEI. The V end was cut by 4 bases, the J end by 5 bases, with 17 bases between. CDR3 in amino acids: CASSARTDVRTGELFF. CDR3 bases: TGTGCCAGCAGTGCGAGGACAGACGTCAGGACCGGGGAGCTGTTTTTT. Looking up the rest from reference TRBV2 and TRBJ2-2 gives the full variable domain: EPEVTQTPSHQVTQMGQEVILRCVPISNHLYFYWYRQILGQKVEFLVSFYNNEISEKSEIFDDQFSVERPDGSNFTLKIRSTKLEDSAMYFCASSARTDVRTGELFFGEGSRLTVL.

The chain joins TRBV28 to TRBJ2-7, with TRBD1 matching 7 bases. J lost 2 bases, V lost 8 bases, and 3 bases had no gene match. Germline CDR1 and CDR2: MDHEN and SYDVKM. The CDR3 is 12 amino acids. The CDR3 reads CASLGQAYEQYF. DNA for the CDR3: TGTGCCAGCTTAGGACAGGCCTACGAGCAGTACTTC.

V is TRBV28 and J is TRBJ2-2, with TRBD2 matching 14 bases. After removal of 5 bases from V and 5 bases from J, the junction contained 7 bases not matched to a gene. This CDR3 region has 17 residues. Germline V CDR1 and CDR2: MDHEN, SYDVKM. CDR3 amino acids: CASSGGGLAGVTGELFF. The CDR3 DNA reads as TGTGCCAGCAGTGGAGGGGGACTAGCGGGAGTAACCGGGGAGCTGTTTTTT.

The J gene is TRBJ2-1, the V gene TRBV7-2; 10 nucleotides agree with TRBD2. This CDR3 is 16 amino acids long. V lost 5 bases, J lost 5 bases, and 9 bases stayed unmatched. The V gene's germline CDR1 is SGHTA and CDR2 FQGNSA. The CDR3 DNA sequence: TGTGCCAGCAGCAAAAGGGCTAGCGGGGGAAACAATGAGCAGTTCTTC. Its protein product is CASSKRASGGNNEQFF.

The chain is built from TRBV18 and TRBJ1-2; no clear D. The CDR3 runs 11 residues. The germline gives CDR1 KGHSH, CDR2 LQKENI. V was clipped by 5 bases and J by 5 bases, with 6 bases between them. The CDR3 spells CASSTQYGYTF. CDR3 sequence (DNA): TGTGCCAGCTCAACCCAGTATGGCTACACCTTC.

This clone came up many times. The rearrangement uses TRBV11-3 and TRBJ2-1; no definite D call. The CDR3 consists of 13 residues. Trimming removed 6 bases from V and 1 base from J, with 7 bases in between. From germline, CDR1 is SGHNT and CDR2 YENEEA. Written as DNA, the CDR3 is TGTGCCAGCAGTCCCAATTCCTACAATGAGCAGTTCTTC. Translating it yields CASSPNSYNEQFF.

This chain links TRBV30 with TRBJ2-1; D might be TRBD2 (6 bases). CDR1 is GTSNPN, CDR2 SVGIG, per germline (reference sequence). The CDR3 spans 14 residues. The V end was cut by 6 bases, the J end by 10 bases, with 22 bases between. DNA for the CDR3: TGTGCCTGTAACCGGGACGGGAGTGAAACCGAGCAGTTCTTC. The encoded protein is CACNRDGSETEQFF.

This clone was recorded once. This chain joins TRBV7-3 and TRBJ2-6; 10 bases align to TRBD2. V gave up 3 bases and J gave up 3 bases; unmatched junction bases: 8. This CDR3 region has 18 residues. Per the germline V gene, CDR1 is SGHTA and CDR2 is FQGTGA. In DNA form, the CDR3 reads TGTGCCAGCAGCTTGTCTAGCGGGAGTCCCAGTGGGGCCAACGTCCTGACTTTC. It yields the protein CASSLSSGSPSGANVLTF. Supplemented by reference TRBV7-3 and TRBJ2-6, the full variable domain reads GAGVSQTPSNKVTEKGKYVELRCDPISGHTALYWYRQSLGQGPEFLIYFQGTGAADDSGLPNDRFFAVRPEGSVSTLKIQRTERGDSAVYLCASSLSSGSPSGANVLTFGAGSRLTVL.

The chain uses TRBV6-5 and TRBJ2-5, with 10 positions matching TRBD2. The junction had 9 bases not matched to a gene; V was cut back by 7 bases and J by 4 bases. CDR3 length: 15 amino acids. Per germline, CDR1 MNHEY and CDR2 SVGAGI. The CDR3: CASTRTSGFGETQYF. The CDR3 DNA reads TGTGCCAGCACTCGGACTAGCGGCTTCGGAGAGACCCAGTACTTC.

V is TRBV5-1 and J is TRBJ1-1, with 7 bases that match TRBD1. Germline values: CDR1 SGHRS, CDR2 YFSETQ. V shed 4 bases and J 3 bases; nucleotides not matched to a gene: 6. This CDR3 spans 14 amino acids. CDR3 in DNA: TGCGCCAGCAGCCCCGCAGGGGGTTACACTGAAGCTTTCTTT. Translation gives CASSPAGGYTEAFF.

The CDR3 protein is CASSQAIPSPGGIHTGELFF. DNA for the CDR3: TGCGCCAGCAGCCAAGCAATCCCCTCTCCAGGGGGAATTCACACCGGGGAGCTGTTTTTT. The V and J genes are TRBV4-3 and TRBJ2-2; 7 nucleotides agree with TRBD1. Germline values: CDR1 LGHNA, CDR2 YSLEER. This CDR3 spans 20 amino acids. The V gene end was trimmed by 1 base and the J gene end by 3 bases; junction bases not matched to a gene: 17.

The chain combines TRBV25-1 with TRBJ2-1, with 7 bases aligning to TRBD2. The CDR3 is 15 amino acids. V shed 4 bases, J shed 7 bases, and the junction held 10 bases outside the gene matches. The germline V gene encodes CDR1 MGHDK and CDR2 SYGVNS. The CDR3 reads CASSGGGSARNEQFF. CDR3 sequence (DNA): TGTGCCAGCAGTGGGGGGGGAAGCGCCCGTAATGAGCAGTTCTTC.

The gene calls are TRBV28 and TRBJ1-5; D ambiguous. CDR1 and CDR2 from the germline V gene are MDHEN and SYDVKM. The CDR3 runs 11 residues. Trimming pared 4 bases from V and 12 bases from J, leaving 10 bases between. In nucleotides, the CDR3 is TGTGCCAGCAGTTCCGGACTGGTCCAGCATTTT. As protein: CASSSGLVQHF.

The chain has TRBV30 and TRBJ1-1, with D unclear. The CDR3 length is 12 residues. The germline gives CDR1 GTSNPN, CDR2 SVGIG (reference sequence). Trimming took off 0 bases at V and 6 bases at J, with 8 bases between the two ends. The CDR3 loop reads CAWSVYSPEAFF. The DNA for the CDR3 is TGTGCCTGGAGTGTTTATAGTCCTGAAGCTTTCTTT.

V and J are TRBV5-4 and TRBJ2-3, with D possibly matching TRBD1 (6 bases). The CDR3 sequence is 16 residues long. The germline V gene encodes CDR1 SGHNT and CDR2 YYREEE (reference sequence). V was cut by 0 bases and J by 1 base, with 12 bases left in between. The CDR3 nucleotides read TGTGCCAGCAGCTTGGTACAGGGAGTCGGCACAGATACGCAGTATTTT. Amino acids: CASSLVQGVGTDTQYF.

This sequence joins TRBV7-9 and TRBJ2-1; 11 bases agree with TRBD2. Germline-derived CDR1 and CDR2 are SEHNR and FQNEAQ (reference sequence). V dropped 5 bases and J dropped 6; count of bases not matched to a gene: 15. This CDR3 has 18 amino acids. In DNA form, the CDR3 reads TGTGCCAGCAGCCCCCCCGGTTTAGCGGGAGGGCGGGGCAATGAGCAGTTCTTC. Translated, it gives CASSPPGLAGGRGNEQFF.

The chain carries TRBV7-3 and TRBJ1-1; D unclear. Germline V gene data show CDR1 as SGHTA and CDR2 as FQGTGA. The CDR3 is 13 residues long. The germline V and J ends were trimmed by 6 bases and 0 bases, with 8 bases remaining between them. In nucleotides, the CDR3 is TGTGCCAGCAGGGCGACACTGAACACTGAAGCTTTCTTT. Encoded protein: CASRATLNTEAFF.

The genes are TRBV10-3 and TRBJ1-6, with D possibly matching TRBD1 (5 bases). CDR3 length: 14 amino acids. In germline, CDR1 is ENHRY, CDR2 SYGVKD. Trimming cost V 6 bases and J 7 bases, with 13 bases left between them. The CDR3 DNA sequence: TGTGCCATCAGCCAGCAGACAGAGAATTCACCCCTCCACTTT. Translated, it gives CAISQQTENSPLHF.